The 26 T cell receptor beta chains in this list originate from one sample, sequenced in a study of blood T cells in healthy people across ages. The use of a sample-barcoded 5' primer and a J-beta primer mix characterized a second PCR of about 7 to 12 cycles. TCRdb analysed the 5' RACE reads with MiXCR anew, one entry per CDR3 protein. Among more than 600,000 distinct CDR3 sequences listed, about 25% were seen once. These data were likewise used in another study, on T cells of mothers and their children.

The sequenced sample was blood. The origin of the receptors is a boy aged 5-17 years in good health.

There are a few counts of this clonotype. The chain couples TRBV7-9 to TRBJ1-1; 7 nucleotides match TRBD1. This CDR3 region has 13 residues. The germline gives CDR1 SEHNR, CDR2 FQNEAQ (reference sequence). With V trimmed by 5 bases and J by 4 bases, 4 bases remained unmatched. The CDR3 DNA sequence: TGTGCCAGCAGCCAACCAGGGGGCACTGAAGCTTTCTTT. Protein sequence: CASSQPGGTEAFF. Filled out from reference TRBV7-9 and TRBJ1-1, the complete variable domain reads DTGVSQNPRHKITKRGQNVTFRCDPISEHNRLYWYRQTLGQGPEFLTYFQNEAQLEKSRLLSDRFSAERPKGSFSTLEIQRTEQGDSAMYLCASSQPGGTEAFFGQGTRLTVV.

This clonotype was recorded a few times. The V and J genes are TRBV29-1 and TRBJ2-7, with D possibly called TRBD1 or TRBD2 (6 bases each). Trimming took off 5 bases at V and 2 bases at J, with 10 bases between the two ends. This CDR3 contains 12 residues. CDR1 is SQVTM and CDR2 is ANQGSEA in the germline V gene. CDR3 bases: TGCAGCGTTAGGGGGGCCACCTACGAGCAGTACTTC. Amino acid sequence: CSVRGATYEQYF.

In this sample, this clonotype turned up once. The chain uses TRBV19 and TRBJ1-5; D ambiguous. CDR1 and CDR2 from the germline V gene are LNHDA and SQIVND (reference sequence). This CDR3 has 15 amino acids. V lost 2 bases to trimming and J lost 2 bases, with 10 bases between them. This chain's CDR3 is CASSIPGPGNQPQHF. CDR3 DNA: TGTGCCAGTAGTATACCTGGGCCTGGCAATCAGCCCCAGCATTTT. Full variable domain (remainder filled in from reference TRBV19 and TRBJ1-5): DGGITQSPKYLFRKEGQNVTLSCEQNLNHDAMYWYRQDPGQGLRLIYYSQIVNDFQKGDIAEGYSVSREKKESFPLTVTSAQKNPTAFYLCASSIPGPGNQPQHFGDGTRLSIL.

This clonotype was counted between two and nine times. V and J are TRBV5-1 and TRBJ2-7; TRBD1 or TRBD2 may be the D gene (5 bases each). V gave up 4 bases and J gave up 0 bases, with 14 bases separating them. Germline V CDR1 and CDR2: SGHRS, YFSETQ. There are 15 residues in the CDR3. Here the CDR3 DNA reads TGCGCCAGCAGCCTAACCGGGACCATCTCCTACGAGCAGTACTTC. Its protein is CASSLTGTISYEQYF.

This clonotype was seen only a few times. This chain joins TRBV20-1 and TRBJ2-3, with 12 bases that match TRBD2. With V trimmed by 5 bases and J by 5 bases, 8 bases remained unmatched. Germline lookup yields CDR1 DFQATT and CDR2 SNEGSKA (reference sequence). The CDR3 runs 15 residues. The CDR3 sequence: CSAVTSGRLKDTQYF. The CDR3 nucleotides read TGCAGTGCTGTGACTAGCGGGAGATTGAAAGATACGCAGTATTTT.

This clonotype was picked up a small number of times. The chain has TRBV29-1 and TRBJ2-5; D could derive from TRBD1 or TRBD2 (5 bases each). The CDR3 consists of 15 residues. The V gene lost 1 base and the J gene lost 1 base, with 13 bases spanning the gap. Germline V gene data show CDR1 as SQVTM and CDR2 as ANQGSEA. The CDR3: CSVEGDPQGQETQYF. As DNA, the CDR3 is TGCAGCGTTGAAGGGGACCCTCAGGGCCAAGAGACCCAGTACTTC.

This clonotype was observed a handful of times. This chain connects TRBV27 to TRBJ2-4, with a tentative D call TRBD2 (7 bases). V lost 3 bases and J 7 bases, leaving 13 bases between the germline ends. The V gene's germline CDR1 is MNHEY and CDR2 SMNVEV (reference sequence). This CDR3 is built from 14 residues. Here the CDR3 DNA reads TGTGCCAGCAGTTTCGGGGGGCCAAGGAACATTCAGTACTTC. It yields the protein CASSFGGPRNIQYF.

This clonotype was seen a few times. The chain employs TRBV4-2 and TRBJ2-1; 13 bases fit TRBD2. The CDR3 contains 14 residues. V dropped 6 bases and J dropped 7; count of bases not matched to a gene: 3. The V gene's germline CDR1 is LGHNA and CDR2 YNFKEQ. CDR3 in amino acids: CASRLAGGQNEQFF. CDR3 in DNA: TGTGCCAGCAGACTAGCGGGGGGGCAAAATGAGCAGTTCTTC.

This chain connects TRBV20-1 to TRBJ1-2; no firm D call. The V end was cut by 2 bases, the J end by 5 bases, with 18 bases between. Germline CDR1 and CDR2: DFQATT and SNEGSKA (reference sequence). The CDR3 totals 15 residues. CDR3 sequence (DNA): TGCAGTGCTAGACCCCTGGTTACCTCGAGGTATGGCTACACCTTC. It is translated as CSARPLVTSRYGYTF.

This clonotype was seen a handful of times. In DNA, the CDR3 is TGCAGTGTTCACGAAGGACAGGGAAAGACCCAGTACTTC. Amino acids: CSVHEGQGKTQYF. The chain joins TRBV20-1 to TRBJ2-5, with TRBD1 identical over 8 bases. The CDR3 is 13 residues long. Germline V gene data show CDR1 as DFQATT and CDR2 as SNEGSKA (reference sequence). After removal of 7 bases from V and 6 bases from J, the junction contained 10 bases not matched to a gene.

This clonotype has a handful of counts. This chain joins TRBV12-3 or TRBV12-4 and TRBJ2-3; D call uncertain. The CDR3 contains 14 residues. V lost 6 bases and J 2 bases, leaving 12 bases between the germline ends. CDR3 in amino acids: CASSYRLNTDTQYF. In DNA form, the CDR3 reads TGTGCCAGCAGCTATCGACTTAACACAGATACGCAGTATTTT.

The chain uses TRBV10-1 and TRBJ2-5, with 9 bases fitting TRBD1. V shed 6 bases and J 11 bases; nucleotides not matched to a gene: 10. Germline CDR1 reads WNHNN; CDR2 reads SYGVQD (reference sequence). CDR3 length: 13 residues. CDR3 nucleotide sequence: TGCGCCAGCAGCCGGACAGGGGCGGGAGAGCAGTACTTC. Translating it yields CASSRTGAGEQYF.

The chain employs TRBV6-4 and TRBJ2-1; no firm D call. The end of the DNA fits TRBJ2-7 better, so the J call may be wrong. Germline lookup yields CDR1 MRHNA and CDR2 SNTAGT. The CDR3 is made up of 13 amino acids. CDR3 sequence (DNA): TGTGCCAGCAGTCTTTCGGCCTACAATGAGCAGTACTTC. Residues: CASSLSAYNEQYF.

There are a few counts of this clonotype. The V gene is TRBV20-1, the J gene TRBJ1-2; TRBD1 might be the D (5 bases). Germline-derived CDR1 and CDR2 are DFQATT and SNEGSKA (reference sequence). This CDR3 contains 14 residues. Trimming took off 1 base at V and 3 bases at J, with 12 bases between the two ends. CDR3 residues: CSARVAGRDYGYTF. In DNA form, the CDR3 reads TGCAGTGCTAGAGTCGCGGGGCGAGACTATGGCTACACCTTC.

This rearrangement joins TRBV7-2 to TRBJ2-5, with D perhaps matching TRBD2 (6 bases). The CDR3 has 16 residues. Germline assignment: CDR1 SGHTA and CDR2 FQGNSA. Trimming left V 5 bases short and J 3 bases short, with 19 bases between. CDR3 sequence: CASSRRGSGLKETQYF. Here the CDR3 DNA reads TGTGCCAGCAGCCGGCGGGGCAGCGGACTGAAAGAGACCCAGTACTTC.

This clonotype was seen a few times. The junction departs from the called germline gene at one end, perhaps through a read error. The chain joins TRBV12-3 or TRBV12-4 to TRBJ1-2; D unclear. CDR3 length: 13 residues. The CDR3 DNA reads TGTGCCAGCAGTTTAGGCATAACGGATGGCTACGCCTTC. Protein product: CASSLGITDGYAF.

The J gene is TRBJ2-1, the V gene TRBV7-3, with 12 positions matching TRBD2. The V gene's germline CDR1 is SGHTA and CDR2 FQGTGA. V was clipped by 4 bases and J by 5 bases; unmatched bases: 3. The CDR3 runs 15 residues. The CDR3 spells CASSYLAGGNNEQFF. As DNA, the CDR3 is TGTGCCAGCAGCTATCTAGCGGGGGGGAACAATGAGCAGTTCTTC. Combining the CDR3 with reference TRBV7-3 and TRBJ2-1 gives the whole variable domain GAGVSQTPSNKVTEKGKYVELRCDPISGHTALYWYRQSLGQGPEFLIYFQGTGAADDSGLPNDRFFAVRPEGSVSTLKIQRTERGDSAVYLCASSYLAGGNNEQFFGPGTRLTVL.

The V gene is TRBV7-9, the J gene TRBJ1-4, with D perhaps TRBD1 (5 bases). V was shortened by 1 base and J by 7 bases, with 7 bases between the two germline ends. Germline-derived CDR1 and CDR2 are SEHNR and FQNEAQ (reference sequence). The CDR3 extends over 13 amino acids. The CDR3, as DNA: TGTGCCAGCAGCTTAGGACAGAGTGAAAAACTGTTTTTT. Its protein is CASSLGQSEKLFF.

There are a few counts of this clonotype. The chain joins TRBV20-1 to TRBJ2-3, with 7 bases matching TRBD2. The CDR3 contains 14 residues. CDR1 is DFQATT and CDR2 is SNEGSKA in the germline V gene (reference sequence). V was pared by 3 bases and J by 5 bases, with 8 bases of the junction left unmatched. This chain's CDR3 is CSARSLAVKDTQYF. CDR3 coding DNA: TGCAGTGCTAGGAGCCTAGCGGTAAAAGATACGCAGTATTTT.

This chain links TRBV7-9 with TRBJ1-1; D gene ambiguous. The CDR3 loop spans 14 amino acids. The V end lost 6 bases, the J end lost 5 bases, and 16 bases lay between the germline ends. Germline V gene data show CDR1 as SEHNR and CDR2 as FQNEAQ (reference sequence). CDR3 protein: CASRQRRAGTEAFF. CDR3 DNA sequence: TGTGCCAGCAGACAAAGACGGGCGGGTACTGAAGCTTTCTTT.

In this sample, this clonotype turned up many times. The V gene is TRBV10-3, the J gene TRBJ1-1; 7 bases fit TRBD1. From germline, CDR1 is ENHRY and CDR2 SYGVKD. Unmatched junction bases numbered 1, after V lost 3 bases and J lost 0 bases. The CDR3 extends over 14 amino acids. The CDR3 is CAISEGGMNTEAFF. CDR3 sequence (DNA): TGTGCCATCAGTGAAGGGGGCATGAACACTGAAGCTTTCTTT.

V and J are TRBV7-2 and TRBJ1-3; a possible D gene is TRBD1 (5 bases). The V gene's germline CDR1 is SGHTA and CDR2 FQGNSA. The CDR3 loop spans 13 amino acids. The ends were cut back, 6 bases at V and 4 bases at J, with 10 bases in the middle. DNA for the CDR3: TGTGCCAGCAGGTCGAGGACAGGAAACACCATATATTTT. This gives the protein CASRSRTGNTIYF.

The V call is TRBV28, the J call TRBJ1-1; 9 positions match TRBD1. The CDR3 is 15 residues long. CDR1 is MDHEN, CDR2 SYDVKM, per germline. V lost 4 bases, J lost 11 bases, and 14 bases stayed unmatched. DNA of the CDR3: TGTGCCAGCAGTTCTACGACAGGGGGAAGGGGTATGGCTTTCTTT. Translated: CASSSTTGGRGMAFF.

The chain joins TRBV7-3 to TRBJ1-1, with a weak D call TRBD1 (5 bases). The germline gives CDR1 SGHTA, CDR2 FQGTGA. The CDR3 consists of 13 residues. V lost 6 bases, J lost 3 bases, and 11 bases lay in between. The DNA of the CDR3 is TGTGCCAGCAGGGGGACGGGGGACACTGAAGCTTTCTTT. It yields the protein CASRGTGDTEAFF.

This clonotype was found a few times. The rearrangement joins TRBV6-1 to TRBJ1-5; 10 nucleotides match TRBD1. Germline values: CDR1 MNHNS, CDR2 SASEGT. The trim removed 6 bases at V and 2 bases at J, leaving 10 bases unmatched. The length of the CDR3 is 17 residues. In DNA form, the CDR3 reads TGTGCCAGCAGACCTACCATAGGGACAGGGGGCAATCAGCCCCAGCATTTT. This codes for CASRPTIGTGGNQPQHF.

V and J are TRBV20-1 and TRBJ2-7, with no clear D. V was trimmed by 6 bases and J by 2 bases, leaving 14 bases between them. Germline values: CDR1 DFQATT, CDR2 SNEGSKA (reference sequence). CDR3 size: 13 residues. The CDR3 reads CSAASDQPYEQYF. The CDR3 DNA reads as TGCAGTGCCGCATCAGACCAGCCCTACGAGCAGTACTTC.